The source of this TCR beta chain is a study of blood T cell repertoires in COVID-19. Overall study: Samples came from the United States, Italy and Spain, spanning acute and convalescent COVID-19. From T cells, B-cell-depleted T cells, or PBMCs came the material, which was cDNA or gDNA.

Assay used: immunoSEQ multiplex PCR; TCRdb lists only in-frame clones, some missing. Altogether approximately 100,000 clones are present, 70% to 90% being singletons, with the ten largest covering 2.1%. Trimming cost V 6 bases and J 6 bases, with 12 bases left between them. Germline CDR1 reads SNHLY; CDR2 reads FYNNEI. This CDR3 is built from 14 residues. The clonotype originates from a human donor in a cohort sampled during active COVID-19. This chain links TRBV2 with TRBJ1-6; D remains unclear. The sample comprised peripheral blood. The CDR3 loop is CASSRLGINSPLHF. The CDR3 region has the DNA TGTGCCAGCAGCAGACTCGGGATTAATTCACCCCTCCACTTT.